This is a list of T cell receptor beta chains from one sample in a study of response to subunit inactivated influenza vaccine. TCRdb independently ran MiXCR on the RT-PCR reads; one entry per CDR3 protein. The sample has around 580,000 distinct CDR3 sequences; 14% are singletons. Sequencing used PBMCs from blood, obtained 11 to 12 days after vaccination. These receptors originate from a man aged 50 to 60 who received an inactivated influenza vaccine. Each CDR3 is given with its conserved first and last residue. A D gene is named only where the DNA matches it firmly. Size is stated for part of the rows, as once, few or many counts, or as a class when the clone is expanded.

CDR3 protein: CASSGWRGFGTQYF; CDR3 DNA: TGTGCCAGCAGTGGTTGGAGGGGGTTCGGGACCCAGTACTTC; V gene: TRBV2; D gene: .; J gene: TRBJ2-5; clone size: few
CDR3 protein: CASSQLDSYEQYF; CDR3 DNA: TGTGCCAGCAGCCAACTGGATTCCTACGAGCAGTACTTC; V gene: TRBV14; D gene: .; J gene: TRBJ2-7; clone size: medium-sized
CDR3 protein: CASSPRGVHSSYEQYF; CDR3 DNA: TGTGCCAGCAGTCCTCGGGGGGTCCATTCTTCCTACGAGCAGTACTTC; V gene: TRBV28; D gene: TRBD2; J gene: TRBJ2-7; clone size: few
CDR3 protein: CASSFVGDLNTEAFF; CDR3 DNA: TGTGCCAGCAGTTTTGTAGGAGACCTGAACACTGAAGCTTTCTTT; V gene: TRBV12-3/TRBV12-4; D gene: .; J gene: TRBJ1-1; clone size: many
CDR3 protein: CSVEGLAGEEQFF; CDR3 DNA: TGCAGCGTTGAGGGGCTAGCGGGGGAAGAGCAGTTCTTC; V gene: TRBV29-1; D gene: TRBD2; J gene: TRBJ2-1; clone size: .
CDR3 protein: CASSQGQGTGTYEQYF; CDR3 DNA: TGCGCCAGCAGCCAAGGTCAGGGGACAGGGACCTACGAGCAGTACTTC; V gene: TRBV4-3; D gene: TRBD1; J gene: TRBJ2-7; clone size: .
CDR3 protein: CASSAYTSAAGELFF; CDR3 DNA: TGTGCCAGCAGCGCCTATACTAGCGCCGCCGGGGAGCTGTTTTTT; V gene: TRBV6-1; D gene: TRBD2; J gene: TRBJ2-2; clone size: few
CDR3 protein: CSASDREPNEQYF; CDR3 DNA: TGCAGTGCTAGTGACAGGGAACCCAACGAGCAGTACTTC; V gene: TRBV20-1; D gene: TRBD1; J gene: TRBJ2-7; clone size: few
CDR3 protein: CASSQDTGIYGYTF; CDR3 DNA: TGCGCCAGCAGCCAAGATACAGGGATCTATGGCTACACCTTC; V gene: TRBV4-1; D gene: .; J gene: TRBJ1-2; clone size: many
CDR3 protein: CASSGLAAGELFF; CDR3 DNA: TGTGCCAGTAGCGGACTAGCGGCCGGGGAGCTGTTTTTT; V gene: TRBV19; D gene: TRBD2; J gene: TRBJ2-2; clone size: .
CDR3 protein: CASSFLAGEAHYNEQFF; CDR3 DNA: TGCGCCAGCAGCTTCTTGGCGGGAGAGGCGCATTACAATGAGCAGTTCTTC; V gene: TRBV5-1; D gene: TRBD2; J gene: TRBJ2-1; clone size: few
CDR3 protein: CSAARGGLDTQYF; CDR3 DNA: TGCAGTGCTGCGCGGGGGGGCCTTGATACGCAGTATTTT; V gene: TRBV20-1; D gene: TRBD2; J gene: TRBJ2-3; clone size: .
CDR3 protein: CASSSPGTESTDTQYF; CDR3 DNA: TGTGCCAGCAGTTCGCCCGGGACAGAAAGCACAGATACGCAGTATTTT; V gene: TRBV12-3/TRBV12-4; D gene: TRBD1; J gene: TRBJ2-3; clone size: few
CDR3 protein: CASSAGKNFEAFF; CDR3 DNA: TGTGCCAGCAGTGCCGGTAAGAATTTCGAAGCTTTCTTT; V gene: TRBV12-3/TRBV12-4; D gene: .; J gene: TRBJ1-1; clone size: .
CDR3 protein: CASSPDRHYGYTF; CDR3 DNA: TGCGCCAGCAGCCCGGACAGGCACTATGGCTACACCTTC; V gene: TRBV5-1; D gene: TRBD1; J gene: TRBJ1-2; clone size: few
CDR3 protein: CASSSAGTGYYF; CDR3 DNA: TGTGCCAGCAGTTCGGCCGGGACAGGGTACTACTTC; V gene: TRBV6-6; D gene: TRBD1; J gene: TRBJ2-7; clone size: .
CDR3 protein: CASSRSGTRWFF; CDR3 DNA: TGTGCCAGCAGCCGATCCGGGACTAGATGGTTCTTC; V gene: TRBV3-1; D gene: TRBD2; J gene: TRBJ2-1; clone size: few
CDR3 protein: CASTSQQGATGELFF; CDR3 DNA: TGTGCCAGCACCTCCCAACAGGGGGCAACCGGGGAGCTGTTTTTT; V gene: TRBV7-9; D gene: TRBD1; J gene: TRBJ2-2; clone size: many
CDR3 protein: CASSYSRVTITDTQYF; CDR3 DNA: TGTGCCAGCAGTTACTCTCGGGTTACCATAACAGATACGCAGTATTTT; V gene: TRBV6-5; D gene: .; J gene: TRBJ2-3; clone size: many
CDR3 protein: CASSLRRTASYEQYF; CDR3 DNA: TGTGCCAGCAGCTTGAGACGGACAGCCTCCTACGAGCAGTACTTC; V gene: TRBV7-8; D gene: .; J gene: TRBJ2-7; clone size: few
CDR3 protein: CASSSYSGLGEQYF; CDR3 DNA: TGTGCCAGCAGCTCCTACAGCGGATTGGGCGAGCAGTACTTC; V gene: TRBV7-6; D gene: .; J gene: TRBJ2-7; clone size: few
CDR3 protein: CASSVAHGVYEQYF; CDR3 DNA: TGTGCCAGCAGCGTAGCTCATGGGGTCTACGAGCAGTACTTC; V gene: TRBV9; D gene: .; J gene: TRBJ2-7; clone size: few
CDR3 protein: CSADPGTSGVSSYNEQFF; CDR3 DNA: TGCAGTGCTGACCCCGGGACTAGCGGGGTGAGCTCCTACAATGAGCAGTTCTTC; V gene: TRBV20-1; D gene: TRBD2; J gene: TRBJ2-1; clone size: .
CDR3 protein: CASSLAGGGGTEAFF; CDR3 DNA: TGCGCCAGCAGCTTGGCTGGGGGCGGGGGGACTGAAGCTTTCTTT; V gene: TRBV5-1; D gene: .; J gene: TRBJ1-1; clone size: few
CDR3 protein: CASRSTGGGRETQYF; CDR3 DNA: TGTGCCAGCAGGTCGACAGGGGGAGGACGAGAGACCCAGTACTTC; V gene: TRBV12-3/TRBV12-4; D gene: TRBD1; J gene: TRBJ2-5; clone size: few
CDR3 protein: CASSVGSGGATGELFF; CDR3 DNA: TGTGCCAGCAGCGTAGGTAGCGGGGGGGCGACCGGGGAGCTGTTTTTT; V gene: TRBV9; D gene: TRBD2; J gene: TRBJ2-2; clone size: .
CDR3 protein: CAWSVAGNQPQHF; CDR3 DNA: TGTGCCTGGAGTGTAGCGGGGAATCAGCCCCAGCATTTT; V gene: TRBV30; D gene: .; J gene: TRBJ1-5; clone size: few
CDR3 protein: CASSYGTGAGQPQHF; CDR3 DNA: TGTGCCAGCAGTTACGGTACTGGGGCAGGGCAGCCCCAGCATTTT; V gene: TRBV6-2/TRBV6-3; D gene: .; J gene: TRBJ1-5; clone size: .
CDR3 protein: CSASGTTYTGELFF; CDR3 DNA: TGCAGTGCTAGTGGGACTACCTACACCGGGGAGCTGTTTTTT; V gene: TRBV20-1; D gene: TRBD2; J gene: TRBJ2-2; clone size: few
CDR3 protein: CASRSRTSGLDTQYF; CDR3 DNA: TGTGCCAGCAGGTCCCGGACTAGCGGCTTAGATACGCAGTATTTT; V gene: TRBV28; D gene: TRBD2; J gene: TRBJ2-3; clone size: few
CDR3 protein: CASSLGRLADLTDTQYF; CDR3 DNA: TGCGCCAGCAGCTTGGGAAGACTAGCGGACCTTACAGATACGCAGTATTTT; V gene: TRBV5-1; D gene: TRBD2; J gene: TRBJ2-3; clone size: .
CDR3 protein: CASSLEWGANTGELFF; CDR3 DNA: TGTGCCAGCAGCTTAGAGTGGGGAGCGAACACCGGGGAGCTGTTTTTT; V gene: TRBV7-2; D gene: .; J gene: TRBJ2-2; clone size: many
CDR3 protein: CASSSGTDPPDTQYF; CDR3 DNA: TGCGCCAGCAGCTCCGGGACAGATCCCCCAGATACGCAGTATTTT; V gene: TRBV5-1; D gene: TRBD1; J gene: TRBJ2-3; clone size: many
CDR3 protein: CASSYWTGTQYF; CDR3 DNA: TGTGCCAGCAGTTACTGGACCGGGACCCAGTACTTC; V gene: TRBV6-2/TRBV6-3; D gene: .; J gene: TRBJ2-5; clone size: .
CDR3 protein: CASSSGQPGSGYGYTF; CDR3 DNA: TGCGCCAGCAGCTCTGGGCAGCCGGGGTCGGGCTATGGCTACACCTTC; V gene: TRBV5-1; D gene: .; J gene: TRBJ1-2; clone size: .
CDR3 protein: CASSFAGAHNEQFF; CDR3 DNA: TGTGCCAGCAGCTTCGCGGGGGCCCACAATGAGCAGTTCTTC; V gene: TRBV7-6; D gene: .; J gene: TRBJ2-1; clone size: .
CDR3 protein: CASSLRSQQETQYF; CDR3 DNA: TGTGCCAGCAGTTTAAGGAGTCAGCAAGAGACCCAGTACTTC; V gene: TRBV12-3/TRBV12-4; D gene: .; J gene: TRBJ2-5; clone size: few
CDR3 protein: CASSPTGLHYEQYF; CDR3 DNA: TGTGCCAGCAGCCCTACAGGGTTGCATTACGAGCAGTACTTC; V gene: TRBV9; D gene: .; J gene: TRBJ2-7; clone size: .
CDR3 protein: CSARGGTTSTDTQYF; CDR3 DNA: TGCAGTGCTAGAGGGGGGACCACAAGCACAGATACGCAGTATTTT; V gene: TRBV20-1; D gene: .; J gene: TRBJ2-3; clone size: many
CDR3 protein: CASRGGISTDTQYF; CDR3 DNA: TGTGCCAGCAGGGGAGGGATAAGCACAGATACGCAGTATTTT; V gene: TRBV2; D gene: TRBD2; J gene: TRBJ2-3; clone size: .
CDR3 protein: CASSLRGPLHF; CDR3 DNA: TGTGCCAGCAGTTTAAGGGGTCCCCTCCACTTT; V gene: TRBV28; D gene: .; J gene: TRBJ1-6; clone size: .